This TCR beta chain is drawn from a study of CD4 T cells in relation to SARS-CoV-2 and coronaviruses. Study information: Controls used an HIV-1 Nef peptide pool or no peptide. General observations from the study: In approximately 70% of donors, memory CD4+ clonotypes crossrecognized SARS-CoV-2 and at least one common cold coronavirus spike.

V lost 2 bases and J lost 6, with 11 bases in between. The CDR3 has 13 residues. CD4+ T cells from unexposed donors were obtained before the COVID-19 pandemic (2011-2018). After approximately 10 days of culture, CD4+ T cells were isolated. TCRdb keeps only in-frame clones here, not all; method: immunoSEQ multiplex PCR. The sample holds 25,000 to 30,000 clones, 75% seen once. As regards this clone: What it binds is unknown.

The receptor comes from a human donor in good health. The sample consisted of CD4+ T cells from PBMCs, cultured in vitro. V is TRBV12-3 or TRBV12-4 and J is TRBJ2-7, with D perhaps TRBD1 (5 bases). The CDR3 DNA reads as TGTGCCAGCAGTTTATGGGGCGAGGTCGAGCAGTACTTC. Residues: CASSLWGEVEQYF.